The 24 T cell receptor beta chains given below trace back to one sample, sequenced in a study of blood T cell repertoires in COVID-19. This table comes from immunoSEQ multiplex PCR, and its TCRdb copy is limited to in-frame clones, with some not included. The table records about 260,000 clones, 70% to 90% of them present only once. Input material: peripheral blood. The receptors originated from a human donor in a cohort sampled during active COVID-19.

The chain is built from TRBV5-1 and TRBJ1-6; tentatively, D is TRBD1 (6 bases). From germline, CDR1 is SGHRS and CDR2 YFSETQ. This CDR3 has 18 amino acids. Trimming cost V 1 base and J 7 bases, with 21 bases left between them. The CDR3 DNA sequence: TGCGCCAGCAGCTTGATGTTGGGACACGAGAATTGGAATTCACCCCTCCACTTT. Its protein product is CASSLMLGHENWNSPLHF.

This sequence joins TRBV7-9 and TRBJ1-3; D remains ambiguous. In germline, CDR1 is SEHNR, CDR2 FQNEAQ (reference sequence). This CDR3 has 15 amino acids. Trimming left V 3 bases short and J 0 bases short, with 9 bases between. CDR3 loop: CASSFEVSSGNTIYF. CDR3 coding DNA: TGTGCCAGCAGCTTTGAAGTGAGCTCTGGAAACACCATATATTTT.

The chain employs TRBV6-5 and TRBJ2-7, with TRBD1 as a possible D gene (5 bases). CDR3 length: 13 residues. Germline-derived CDR1 and CDR2 are MNHEY and SVGAGI. V was cut by 5 bases and J by 3 bases, with 11 bases left in between. The CDR3 spells CASSRDGHYEQYF. In DNA, the CDR3 is TGTGCCAGCAGTCGAGACGGACACTACGAGCAGTACTTC.

The V call is TRBV13, the J call TRBJ1-1, with D possibly being TRBD1 (5 bases). The CDR3 length is 11 residues. Germline V gene sequence: CDR1 PRHDT, CDR2 FYEKMQ (reference sequence). Between the trimmed V and J ends, which lost 5 bases and 8 bases, there was a span of 9 bases. The CDR3 here is CASSVDSEAFF. CDR3 DNA: TGTGCCAGCAGCGTTGACAGCGAAGCTTTCTTT. Drawing the rest from reference TRBV13 and TRBJ1-1, the complete variable domain is AAGVIQSPRHLIKEKRETATLKCYPIPRHDTVYWYQQGPGQDPQFLISFYEKMQSDKGSIPDRFSAQQFSDYHSELNMSSLELGDSALYFCASSVDSEAFFGQGTRLTVV.

The V call is TRBV6-2 or TRBV6-3, the J call TRBJ2-7, with D possibly TRBD2 on 5 matching bases. Trimming shortened V by 1 base and J by 2 bases, and 18 bases separated the two germline ends. CDR3 length: 17 amino acids. Germline values: CDR1 MNHEY, CDR2 SVGEGT. CDR3 sequence reads: CASSYYMEDGYTYEQYF. The CDR3, as DNA: TGTGCCAGCAGTTACTACATGGAGGACGGTTACACCTACGAGCAGTACTTC.

As DNA, the CDR3 is TGTGCCAGCAAACTAGCGGGATCATCCTACGAGCAGTACTTC. It codes for CASKLAGSSYEQYF. V and J are TRBV11-3 and TRBJ2-7; 10 nucleotides align to TRBD2. After removal of 7 bases from V and 1 base from J, the junction contained 4 bases not matched to a gene. The CDR3 is 14 amino acids. Germline V gives CDR1 SGHNT, CDR2 YENEEA.

CDR3 amino acids: CASSWGTSGRARYTDTQYF. CDR3 coding DNA: TGTGCCAGCAGTTGGGGAACTAGCGGGAGGGCCCGGTACACAGATACGCAGTATTTT. This chain connects TRBV6-2 or TRBV6-3 to TRBJ2-3, with 13 bases fitting TRBD2. Germline V lookup: CDR1 MNHEY, CDR2 SVGEGT. V dropped 4 bases and J dropped 2; count of bases not matched to a gene: 12. The CDR3 spans 19 residues.

This clone occurred a few times. The rearrangement uses TRBV30 and TRBJ2-7, with a tentative D call TRBD1 (6 bases). Germline V CDR1 and CDR2: GTSNPN, SVGIG (reference sequence). The CDR3 loop spans 11 amino acids. The V gene lost 6 bases and the J gene lost 5 bases, with 11 bases spanning the gap. In nucleotides, the CDR3 is TGTGCCTGTACAGGGTATGACGAGCAGTACTTC. The encoded protein is CACTGYDEQYF. Looking up the rest from reference TRBV30 and TRBJ2-7 gives the full variable domain: SQTIHQWPATLVQPVGSPLSLECTVEGTSNPNLYWYRQAAGRGLQLLFYSVGIGQISSEVPQNLSASRPQDRQFILSSKKLLLSDSGFYLCACTGYDEQYFGPGTRLTVT.

V gene TRBV4-3 combines with J gene TRBJ2-5; tentatively, D is TRBD2 (6 bases). Germline CDR1 is LGHNA and CDR2 is YSLEER. With 1 base removed from V and 2 bases from J, the gap between germline ends came to 11 bases. The CDR3 contains 15 residues. CDR3 residues: CASSQAVGGQETQYF. The CDR3 DNA follows: TGCGCCAGCAGCCAAGCCGTCGGGGGACAAGAGACCCAGTACTTC.

The genes are TRBV6-1 and TRBJ1-2, with 7 bases fitting TRBD1. Germline CDR1 is MNHNS and CDR2 is SASEGT. The CDR3 is made up of 15 amino acids. V shed 3 bases, J shed 4 bases, and the junction held 8 bases outside the gene matches. The DNA of the CDR3 is TGTGCCAGCAGTGATAGAACAGGGGTTCCCTATGGCTACACCTTC. Translation gives CASSDRTGVPYGYTF.

The table lists this clone with a count of one. The chain has TRBV7-9 and TRBJ1-2, with D uncertain. Deletions cut 11 bases from V and 8 bases from J, with 21 bases between. The CDR3 covers 13 residues. Germline V CDR1 and CDR2: SEHNR, FQNEAQ (reference sequence). The CDR3 DNA is TGTGCCTCTCGTTCGACGGCTCCAGGCGGCTACACCTTC. It yields the protein CASRSTAPGGYTF.

This chain links TRBV18 with TRBJ1-5; possible D gene TRBD1, 5 bases. V lost 3 bases, J lost 7 bases, and 22 bases lay in between. The CDR3 covers 17 residues. CDR1 and CDR2 from the germline V gene are KGHSH and LQKENI. CDR3 in amino acids: CASSPQRIGGGKQPQHF. In DNA form, the CDR3 reads TGTGCCAGCTCACCTCAGAGGATCGGGGGGGGTAAACAGCCCCAGCATTTT.

The V and J genes are TRBV6-5 and TRBJ2-5; D gene ambiguous. The CDR3 totals 12 residues. Trimming left V 7 bases short and J 7 bases short, with 13 bases between. Germline CDR1 is MNHEY and CDR2 is SVGAGI. CDR3 protein: CASILVRGTQYF. The CDR3 DNA reads as TGTGCCAGCATCCTAGTTCGCGGGACCCAGTACTTC.

J is TRBJ1-1 and V is TRBV10-1; 11 bases line up with TRBD1. CDR1 and CDR2 from the germline V gene are WNHNN and SYGVQD (reference sequence). The length of the CDR3 is 14 residues. J lost 6 bases, V lost 3 bases, and 3 bases had no gene match. Written as DNA, the CDR3 is TGCGCCAGCAGTGACGGACAGGGGGCTTCTGAAGCTTTCTTT. The encoded protein is CASSDGQGASEAFF.

The chain uses TRBV3-1 (or the pseudogene TRBV3-2) and TRBJ1-3; D is uncertain. Per the germline V gene, CDR1 is LGHDT and CDR2 is YNNKEL (reference sequence). The CDR3 loop spans 14 amino acids. V was pared by 4 bases and J by 4 bases, with 11 bases between. The CDR3 coding sequence is TGTGCCAGCAGCCTTGGGCCCGAGGGAAACACCATATATTTT. Its protein is CASSLGPEGNTIYF.

The chain uses TRBV7-2 and TRBJ1-4; 8 bases are shared with TRBD1. The V and J ends lost 3 bases and 8 bases, in that order; junction bases with no gene match: 14. Germline V gene lookup returns CDR1 SGHTA and CDR2 FQGNSA. The CDR3 is 17 residues long. In nucleotides, the CDR3 is TGTGCCAGCAGCTTTCCGGGACAGGCACTAAATGGAGAAAAACTGTTTTTT. Residues: CASSFPGQALNGEKLFF.

This rearrangement joins TRBV7-2 to TRBJ2-6; D gene ambiguous. This CDR3 is 17 amino acids long. Germline V gene sequence: CDR1 SGHTA, CDR2 FQGNSA. Between the trimmed V and J ends, which lost 1 base and 0 bases, there was a span of 10 bases. The CDR3 DNA is TGTGCCAGCAGCTTAGGGGCGATGCACTCTGGGGCCAACGTCCTGACTTTC. Protein sequence: CASSLGAMHSGANVLTF.

The V gene is TRBV3-1 (or the pseudogene TRBV3-2), the J gene TRBJ2-3; D uncertain. Germline values: CDR1 LGHDT, CDR2 YNNKEL (reference sequence). Trimming pared 3 bases from V and 14 bases from J, leaving 15 bases between. The CDR3 length is 12 residues. The CDR3 DNA follows: TGTGCCAGCAGCCATAGGCCCGGAGTCCTGTATTTT. It specifies CASSHRPGVLYF.

The V and J genes are TRBV27 and TRBJ1-1, with D unclear. Deletions cut 4 bases from V and 3 bases from J, with 9 bases between. Germline loops: CDR1 MNHEY, CDR2 SMNVEV (reference sequence). The length of the CDR3 is 13 residues. The CDR3, as DNA: TGTGCCAGCAGTTACGGGATGGACACTGAAGCTTTCTTT. Translating gives CASSYGMDTEAFF.

The chain has TRBV18 and TRBJ2-1; TRBD1 matches at 10 bases. This CDR3 comprises 15 residues. The J segment lost 8 bases and the V segment lost 6 bases, leaving 10 bases of the junction unmatched. Germline CDR1 reads KGHSH; CDR2 reads LQKENI. The CDR3 spells CASSAGTGAIDEQFF. CDR3 nucleotides: TGTGCCAGCTCGGCCGGGACAGGGGCTATCGATGAGCAGTTCTTC.

The chain carries TRBV3-1 (or the pseudogene TRBV3-2) and TRBJ2-5; 7 bases fit TRBD2. Germline V CDR1 and CDR2: LGHDT, YNNKEL (reference sequence). The V and J ends lost 3 bases and 5 bases, in that order; junction bases with no gene match: 6. The CDR3 has 14 amino acids. CDR3 in amino acids: CASSHRMGGETQYF. CDR3 bases: TGTGCCAGCAGCCATCGTATGGGAGGGGAGACCCAGTACTTC.

The V gene is TRBV6-5, the J gene TRBJ1-2; no reliable D call. V gave up 2 bases and J gave up 3 bases, with 16 bases separating them. The CDR3 is 16 residues long. The germline V gene encodes CDR1 MNHEY and CDR2 SVGAGI. The CDR3, as DNA: TGTGCCAGCAGTTACCGGGAGTGGACGGCCGACTATGGCTACACCTTC. It yields the protein CASSYREWTADYGYTF.

The chain has TRBV7-2 and TRBJ1-5, with 9 bases lining up with TRBD1. Per the germline V gene, CDR1 is SGHTA and CDR2 is FQGNSA. The CDR3 sequence is 16 residues long. The junction had 4 bases not matched to a gene; V was cut back by 3 bases and J by 1 base. Here the CDR3 reads CASSFGTGRSNQPQHF. CDR3 bases: TGTGCCAGCAGCTTCGGGACAGGGAGAAGCAATCAGCCCCAGCATTTT.

The chain couples TRBV12-5 to TRBJ2-5; TRBD1 agrees at 8 bases. V lost 0 bases, J lost 2 bases, and 11 bases stayed unmatched. The length of the CDR3 is 18 residues. The germline V gene encodes CDR1 LGHNT and CDR2 FRNRAP. CDR3 in DNA: TGTGCTAGTGGTTTGGTCCTCGTACACGGACAGGGACAAGAGACCCAGTACTTC. Protein sequence: CASGLVLVHGQGQETQYF.